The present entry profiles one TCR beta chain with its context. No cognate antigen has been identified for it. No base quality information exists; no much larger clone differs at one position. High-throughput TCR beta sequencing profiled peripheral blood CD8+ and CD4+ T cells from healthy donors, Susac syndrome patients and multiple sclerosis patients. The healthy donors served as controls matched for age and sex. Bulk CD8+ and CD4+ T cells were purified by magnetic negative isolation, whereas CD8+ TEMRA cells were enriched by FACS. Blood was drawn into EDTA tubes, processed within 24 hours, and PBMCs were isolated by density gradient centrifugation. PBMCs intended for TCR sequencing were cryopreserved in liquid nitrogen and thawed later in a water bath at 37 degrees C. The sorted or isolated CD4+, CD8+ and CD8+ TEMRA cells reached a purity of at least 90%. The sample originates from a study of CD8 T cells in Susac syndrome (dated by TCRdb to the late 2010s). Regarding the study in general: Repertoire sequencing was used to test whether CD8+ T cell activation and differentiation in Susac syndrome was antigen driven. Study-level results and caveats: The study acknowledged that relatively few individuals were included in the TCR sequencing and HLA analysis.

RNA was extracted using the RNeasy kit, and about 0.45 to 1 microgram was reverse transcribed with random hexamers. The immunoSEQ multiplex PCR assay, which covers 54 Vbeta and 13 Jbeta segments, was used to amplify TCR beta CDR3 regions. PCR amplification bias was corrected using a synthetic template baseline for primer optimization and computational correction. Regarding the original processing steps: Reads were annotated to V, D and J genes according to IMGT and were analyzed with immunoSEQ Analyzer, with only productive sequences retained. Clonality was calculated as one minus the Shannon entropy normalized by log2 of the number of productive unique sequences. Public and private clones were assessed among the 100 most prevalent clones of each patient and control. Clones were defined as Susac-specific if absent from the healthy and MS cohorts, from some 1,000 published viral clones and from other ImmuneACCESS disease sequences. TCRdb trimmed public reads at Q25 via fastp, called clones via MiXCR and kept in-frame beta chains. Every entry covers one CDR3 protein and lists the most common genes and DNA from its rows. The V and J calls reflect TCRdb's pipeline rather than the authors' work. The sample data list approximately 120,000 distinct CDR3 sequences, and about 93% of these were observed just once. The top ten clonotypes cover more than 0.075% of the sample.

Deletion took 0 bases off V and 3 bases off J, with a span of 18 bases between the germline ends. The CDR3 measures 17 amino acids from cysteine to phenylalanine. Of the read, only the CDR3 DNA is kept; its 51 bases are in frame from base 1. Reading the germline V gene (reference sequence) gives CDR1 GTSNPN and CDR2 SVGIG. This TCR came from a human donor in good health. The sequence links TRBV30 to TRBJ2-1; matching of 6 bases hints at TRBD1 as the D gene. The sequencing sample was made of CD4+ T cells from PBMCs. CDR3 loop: CAWSVHRGTTHYNEQFF. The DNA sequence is TGTGCCTGGAGTGTACATAGGGGGACCACCCACTACAATGAGCAGTTCTTC.